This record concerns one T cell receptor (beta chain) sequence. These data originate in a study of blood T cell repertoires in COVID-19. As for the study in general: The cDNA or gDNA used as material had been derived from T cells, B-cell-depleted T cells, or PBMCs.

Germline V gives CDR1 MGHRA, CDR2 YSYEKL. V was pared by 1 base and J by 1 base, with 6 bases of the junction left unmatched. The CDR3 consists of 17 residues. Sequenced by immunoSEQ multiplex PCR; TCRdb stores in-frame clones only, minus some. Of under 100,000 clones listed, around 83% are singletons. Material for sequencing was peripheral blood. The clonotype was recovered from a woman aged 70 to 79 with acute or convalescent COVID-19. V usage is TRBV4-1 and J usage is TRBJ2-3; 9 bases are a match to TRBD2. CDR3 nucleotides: TGCGCCAGCAGCCAAGGGATCTTAGCGGGGGGCACAGATACGCAGTATTTT. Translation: CASSQGILAGGTDTQYF.